This T cell receptor beta chain was sequenced in a study of blood T cell repertoires in COVID-19. Study-wide context: PBMCs, B-cell-depleted T cells, or T cells were the source of the cDNA or gDNA that made up the material.

The junction had 18 bases not matched to a gene; V was cut back by 4 bases and J by 7 bases. This CDR3 comprises 18 residues. From germline, CDR1 is LNHNV and CDR2 YYDKDF (reference sequence). Authors' processing steps: Researchers report that nucleated cell counts were estimated from reference gene primer amplification. Clones were sequenced by immunoSEQ multiplex PCR, and TCRdb holds only the in-frame ones, with some missing. D and trimming were read from the DNA, whereas the V and J calls and clone size are those reported in that table. Of 200,000 to 250,000 clones in the sample, around 84% were seen once.

The origin of this receptor is a woman aged 55-70 years who had recovered from COVID-19. The chain combines TRBV15 with TRBJ1-2; the match to TRBD1 covers 10 bases. Sequenced sample: peripheral blood. This CDR3 reads CATSMRSLRDRGSAGYTF. CDR3 nucleotides: TGTGCCACCAGCATGCGATCGCTGAGGGACAGGGGATCGGCTGGCTACACCTTC.